This TCR beta chain derives from a study of cytomegalovirus exposure and HLA in healthy donors. As for the study in general: The roughly 700 first-cohort repertoires shared a platform with the 100 to 150 validation repertoires, as reported in a later analysis.

This clone has a single count. Its antigen is unknown. The study, taken as a whole, reports: Reported results showed that the classifier diagnosed cytomegalovirus status with high specificity and sensitivity.

CDR1 and CDR2 from the germline V gene are MGHRA and YSYEKL. V lost 2 bases and J lost 7; bases outside the gene matches: 4. The CDR3 contains 13 residues. The method was immunoSEQ multiplex PCR; TCRdb's version includes in-frame clones alone and lacks a portion of them. Of some 140,000 clones in the sample, roughly nine tenths are singletons; the top ten hold roughly 3%. The rearrangement links TRBV4-1 to TRBJ2-7; TRBD2 matches 8 bases. This TCR was recovered from a man between 18 and 35 years old in good health and CMV-seronegative. Material for sequencing was PBMCs. In nucleotides, the CDR3 is TGCGCCAGCAGCCAAAGCGGGAGCGGGGAGCAGTACTTC. Its protein is CASSQSGSGEQYF.